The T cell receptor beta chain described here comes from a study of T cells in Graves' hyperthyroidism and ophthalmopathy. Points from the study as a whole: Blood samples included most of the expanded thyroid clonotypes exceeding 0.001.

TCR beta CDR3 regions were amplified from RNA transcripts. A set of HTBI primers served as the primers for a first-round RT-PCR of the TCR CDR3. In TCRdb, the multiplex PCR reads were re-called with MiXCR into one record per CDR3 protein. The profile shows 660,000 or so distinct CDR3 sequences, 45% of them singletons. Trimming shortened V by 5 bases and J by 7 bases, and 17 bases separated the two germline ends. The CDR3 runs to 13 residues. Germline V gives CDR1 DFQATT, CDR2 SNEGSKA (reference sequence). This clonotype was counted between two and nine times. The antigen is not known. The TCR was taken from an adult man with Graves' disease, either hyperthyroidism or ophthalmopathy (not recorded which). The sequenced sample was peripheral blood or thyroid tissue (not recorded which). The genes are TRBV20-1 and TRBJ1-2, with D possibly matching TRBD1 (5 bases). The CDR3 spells CSAHPGLGSGYTF. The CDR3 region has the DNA TGCAGTGCTCACCCGGGGCTGGGCAGTGGCTACACCTTC.